The clone carrying this T cell receptor (beta chain) occurred once. No antigen is known for it. The CDR3 contains 16 residues. Germline V gene sequence: CDR1 ENHRY, CDR2 SYGVKD. V dropped 8 bases and J dropped 0; count of bases not matched to a gene: 7. The Oncomine TCR Beta short-read assay was applied to DNA of cultured CD4+ T cells. One entry per CDR3 protein, called by TCRdb with MiXCR from the PCR reads. This sample has about 12,000 distinct CDR3 sequences; over 30% occur once, and the top ten carry about a quarter. The treatment is: approximately 10-day PBMC culture with coronavirus spike peptide pools or control peptides (ViraFEST assay). Recorded positive PCR dates fall between March and December 2020, preceding US Alpha, Beta and Delta variants. The authors isolated CD4+ T cells by negative selection after 10 days of culture. These data belong to a study of vaccination and CD4 T cells after COVID-19. Background on the study: Cells received overlapping spike peptides from SARS-CoV-2, HCoV-NL63, HCoV-OC43 and HCoV-229E as stimulation. General observations from the study: Reactive clone data from convalescent patients indicated a median of about 88% appearing only post-vaccination.

The chain employs TRBV10-3 and TRBJ2-6, with TRBD1 identical over 7 bases. The sample taken for sequencing was cultured CD4+ T cells from blood. The sequence was collected from a human donor with COVID-19. This chain's CDR3 is CAIVGTAVSGANVLTF. The CDR3 DNA reads TGTGCCATCGTCGGGACAGCCGTCTCTGGGGCCAACGTCCTGACTTTC.